A single T cell receptor (beta chain) is shown here with its context. Its antigen is as yet unknown. This sample was taken from a study of T cells in localized non-small cell lung cancer. The method was immunoSEQ multiplex PCR; TCRdb's version includes in-frame clones alone and lacks a portion of them. The sample includes roughly 20,000 clones, about 90% of them seen just once. V was clipped by 5 bases and J by 0 bases, with 12 bases between them. Germline V lookup: CDR1 SGHRS, CDR2 YFSETQ. This CDR3 contains 15 residues. Study-wide results and caveats: Higher blood T cell density went with longer overall survival. In adjacent lung, a median roughly 56 of the top 100 tumor clones were found. Adjacent uninvolved lung had the highest clonality, suggesting focused antigen responses.

The material sequenced was peripheral blood, taken before any cancer treatment. The TCR comes from a male donor aged 60 or over with stage I squamous cell lung carcinoma. The V call is TRBV5-1, the J call TRBJ2-4; the D call may be TRBD1 or TRBD2 (5 bases each). Written as DNA, the CDR3 is TGCGCCAGCAGTTTTTGGGACCGAGCCAAAAACATTCAGTACTTC. Amino acid sequence: CASSFWDRAKNIQYF.